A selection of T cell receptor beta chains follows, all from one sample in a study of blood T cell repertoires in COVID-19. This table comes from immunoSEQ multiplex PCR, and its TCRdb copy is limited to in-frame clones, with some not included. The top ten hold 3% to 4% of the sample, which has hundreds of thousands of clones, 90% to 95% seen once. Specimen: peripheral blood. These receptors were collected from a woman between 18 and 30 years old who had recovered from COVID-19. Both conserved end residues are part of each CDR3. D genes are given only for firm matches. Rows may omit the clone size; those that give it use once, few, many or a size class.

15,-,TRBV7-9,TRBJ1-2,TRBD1,TGTGCCAGCAGCCCGGGGACAGGGTTGAGCTATGGCTACACCTTC,CASSPGTGLSYGYTF
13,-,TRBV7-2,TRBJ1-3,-,TGTGCCAGCAGCCCCACTGCTGGAAACACCATATATTTT,CASSPTAGNTIYF
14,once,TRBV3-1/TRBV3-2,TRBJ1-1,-,TGTGCCAGCAGCCAAGTCGGAGGGGTGACTGAAGCTTTCTTT,CASSQVGGVTEAFF
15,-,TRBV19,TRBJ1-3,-,TGTGCCAGTAGTACGACGCCGGGTTCTGGAAACACCATATATTTT,CASSTTPGSGNTIYF
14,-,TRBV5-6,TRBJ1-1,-,TGTGCCAGCAGCTTTGGGGACGGGGGCACTGAAGCTTTCTTT,CASSFGDGGTEAFF
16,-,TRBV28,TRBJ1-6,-,TGTGCCAGCACCGATATTACGCGGGTGTATCGCCGTCCCCTCCACTTT,CASTDITRVYRRPLHF
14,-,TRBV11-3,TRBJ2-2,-,TGTGCCAGCAGCTCCAGGATGAACACCGGGGAGCTGTTTTTT,CASSSRMNTGELFF
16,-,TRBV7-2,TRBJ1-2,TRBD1,TGTGCCAGCAGCTTAAATCCCAATGACAGGGGGCTTGGCTACACCTTC,CASSLNPNDRGLGYTF
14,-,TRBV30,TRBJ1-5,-,TGTGCCTGGAGTGGACTGTCCCCCAATCAGCCCCAGCATTTT,CAWSGLSPNQPQHF
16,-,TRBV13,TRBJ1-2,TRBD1,TGTGCCAGCAGCCTCCAGGGGGCGCGATCCTTCTATGGCTACACCTTC,CASSLQGARSFYGYTF
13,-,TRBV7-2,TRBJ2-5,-,TGTGCCAGCGGAGACAGCAACCAAGAGACCCAGTACTTC,CASGDSNQETQYF
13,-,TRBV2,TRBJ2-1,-,TGTGCCAGCAGTGAGGTAGGAGTGGGTGAGCAGTTCTTC,CASSEVGVGEQFF
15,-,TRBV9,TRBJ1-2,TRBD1,TGTGCCAGCAGCGTACTTGGACAGGGTAACTATGGCTACACCTTC,CASSVLGQGNYGYTF
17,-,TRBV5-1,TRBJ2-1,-,TGCGCCAGCAGCTTGGCCGGTCTTGGGCGGGCGTCCAATGAGCAGTTCTTC,CASSLAGLGRASNEQFF
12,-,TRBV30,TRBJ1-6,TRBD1,TGTGCCTGGGGGGGGACAGGGCCCCCCCTCCACTTT,CAWGGTGPPLHF
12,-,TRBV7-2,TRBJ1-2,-,TGTGCCAGCAGCGCGGGACCATCGGGCTACACCTTC,CASSAGPSGYTF
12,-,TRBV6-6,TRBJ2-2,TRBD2,TGTGCCAGCACCCTAGCGGGCGGGGAGCTGTTTTTT,CASTLAGGELFF
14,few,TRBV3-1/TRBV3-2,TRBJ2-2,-,TGTGCCAGCAGCCAAGGCAGGGCTCCCGGGGAGCTGTTTTTT,CASSQGRAPGELFF
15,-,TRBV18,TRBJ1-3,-,TGTGCCAGCTCACCAGACAGATACTCTGGAAACACCATATATTTT,CASSPDRYSGNTIYF
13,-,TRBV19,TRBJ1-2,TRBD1,TGTGCCACTTTTACAGGGGGACTCTATGGCTACACCTTC,CATFTGGLYGYTF
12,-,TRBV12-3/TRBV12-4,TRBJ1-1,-,TGTGCCAGCAGTTTGAGCAGGGGAGAAGCTTTCTTT,CASSLSRGEAFF
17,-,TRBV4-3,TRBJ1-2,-,TGCGCCAGCAGCCAAGACGTAACGGGGCTAGGAGGGTATGGCTACACCTTC,CASSQDVTGLGGYGYTF
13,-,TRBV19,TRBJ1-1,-,TGTGCCAGTAGCAGTCAGTCGAACACTGAAGCTTTCTTT,CASSSQSNTEAFF
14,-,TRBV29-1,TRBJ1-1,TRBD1,TGCAGCGTTGTGACAGGGCGAGCGGACACTGAAGCTTTCTTT,CSVVTGRADTEAFF
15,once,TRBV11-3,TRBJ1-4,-,TGTGCCAGCAGCTTATCAGACGGGCCCAGGGGAAAACTGTTTTTT,CASSLSDGPRGKLFF
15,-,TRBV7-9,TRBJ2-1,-,TGTGCCAGCAGCGAAATCCTGTCTAGCGTTGGTGAGCAGTTCTTC,CASSEILSSVGEQFF
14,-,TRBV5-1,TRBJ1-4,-,TGCGCCAGCAGCCCGTCACAGGGAGATGAAAAACTGTTTTTT,CASSPSQGDEKLFF